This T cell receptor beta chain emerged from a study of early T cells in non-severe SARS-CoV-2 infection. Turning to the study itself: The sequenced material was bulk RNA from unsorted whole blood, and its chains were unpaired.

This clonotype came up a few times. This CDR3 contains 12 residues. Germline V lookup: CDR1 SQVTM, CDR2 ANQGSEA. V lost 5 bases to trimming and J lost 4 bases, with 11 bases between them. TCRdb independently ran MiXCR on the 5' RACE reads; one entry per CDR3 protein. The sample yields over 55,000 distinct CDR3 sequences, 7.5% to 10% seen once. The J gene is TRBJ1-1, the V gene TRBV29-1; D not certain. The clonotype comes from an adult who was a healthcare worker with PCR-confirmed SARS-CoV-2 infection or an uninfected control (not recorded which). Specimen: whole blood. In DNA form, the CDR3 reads TGCAGCGTTCATTTAGCGGGCACTGAAGCTTTCTTT. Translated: CSVHLAGTEAFF.